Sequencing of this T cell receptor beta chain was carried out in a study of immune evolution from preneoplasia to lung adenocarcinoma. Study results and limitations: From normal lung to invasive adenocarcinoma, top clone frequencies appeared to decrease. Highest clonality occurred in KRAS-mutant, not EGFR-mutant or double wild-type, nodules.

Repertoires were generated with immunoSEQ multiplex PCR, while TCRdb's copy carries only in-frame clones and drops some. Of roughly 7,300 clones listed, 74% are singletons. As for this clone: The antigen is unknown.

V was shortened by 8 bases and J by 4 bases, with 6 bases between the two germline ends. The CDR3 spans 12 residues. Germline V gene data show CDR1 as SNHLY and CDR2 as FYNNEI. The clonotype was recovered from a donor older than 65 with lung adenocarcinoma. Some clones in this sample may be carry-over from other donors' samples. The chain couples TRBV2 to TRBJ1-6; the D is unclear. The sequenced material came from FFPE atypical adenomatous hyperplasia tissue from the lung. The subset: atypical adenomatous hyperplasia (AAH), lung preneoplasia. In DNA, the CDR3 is TGTGCCAGCCACCGGTATAATTCACCCCTCCACTTT. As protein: CASHRYNSPLHF.